This is a list of T cell receptor beta chains from one sample in a study of graft-versus-host responses after intestinal transplantation. Their antigens remain unidentified. Only in-frame clones appear in the TCRdb table, and some are missing; sequencing was by immunoSEQ multiplex PCR. Of approximately 100,000 clones listed, roughly 87% are singletons. Sequencing was performed on unstimulated CD4+ T cells sorted from spleen or lymph node cells, taken before intestinal transplant. The receptors here all came from a human donor who received an intestinal transplant. The CDR3 runs from the conserved cysteine through the conserved F or W. The D gene is left open where the match is weak. Rows give clone size only sometimes, using once, few, many, or a class for an expanded clone.

cdr3_nt,cdr3_aa,d_call,v_call,cdr3_length,clone_size,j_call
TGTGCCAGTAGTATAGGCAGGGCGGCGGGACAGCCCCAGCATTTT,CASSIGRAAGQPQHF,NA,TRBV19,15,NA,TRBJ1-5
TGTGCCAGTAGTACCGAATTGAAGAGAACAGGGGTAAACTATGGCTACACCTTC,CASSTELKRTGVNYGYTF,TRBD1,TRBV19,18,NA,TRBJ1-2
TGTGCCAGCAGACCCGGGGTACGGGGGCAGTACGAGCAGTACTTC,CASRPGVRGQYEQYF,NA,TRBV6-5,15,NA,TRBJ2-7
TGTGCCAGCAGTATAACCGGGACAGGGTACACAGATACGCAGTATTTT,CASSITGTGYTDTQYF,TRBD1,TRBV27,16,once,TRBJ2-3
TGCGCCAGCAGCGCGTCTGCGGCACGCGAGCAGTTCTTC,CASSASAAREQFF,NA,TRBV5-1,13,NA,TRBJ2-1
TGTGCCAGCAGCCCCGCCCACCTCAGCTCCTACGAGCAGTACTTC,CASSPAHLSSYEQYF,NA,TRBV6-1,15,NA,TRBJ2-7
TGTGCCAGCAGTCCTAGCGGATTGTACGAGCAGTACTTC,CASSPSGLYEQYF,TRBD2,TRBV2,13,NA,TRBJ2-7
TGCGCCAGCAGCCAAGCAGGCAATCTAGCCAAAAACATTCAGTACTTC,CASSQAGNLAKNIQYF,NA,TRBV4-1,16,NA,TRBJ2-4
TGTGCCAGCAGTGGAGGACAGGCGGGTTATGGCTACACCTTC,CASSGGQAGYGYTF,TRBD1,TRBV2,14,NA,TRBJ1-2
TGTGCCAGCAGTACCGCTTTAAGCTCCTATAATTCACCCCTCCACTTT,CASSTALSSYNSPLHF,NA,TRBV28,16,few,TRBJ1-6
TGTGCCAGCAGCTTGGTTTTTGCCAGGGCGGATGAGCAGTTCTTC,CASSLVFARADEQFF,NA,TRBV5-5,15,NA,TRBJ2-1
TGTGCCAGCTCACGGGACAGAAATGAAAAACTGTTTTTT,CASSRDRNEKLFF,TRBD1,TRBV18,13,NA,TRBJ1-4
TGTGCCAGCAGCCAAGATCGGGGAGCGGGAGGGCCAAGACAAGAGACCCAGTACTTC,CASSQDRGAGGPRQETQYF,TRBD2,TRBV4-2,19,NA,TRBJ2-5
TGTGCCAGCAGTGACTGGGACAGGGGCCAGGTTGAGCAGTTCTTC,CASSDWDRGQVEQFF,TRBD1,TRBV2,15,NA,TRBJ2-1